A single sample is the source of the 10 T cell receptor beta chains below, sequenced in a study of blood T cell repertoires in COVID-19. Profiled with immunoSEQ multiplex PCR; TCRdb holds only in-frame clones, not every one. The sample carries about 70,000 clones, 88% recorded once. The sample was peripheral blood. These receptors originate from a human donor in a cohort sampled during active COVID-19.

The chain employs TRBV24-1 and TRBJ1-1, with a possible D match to TRBD1 (5 bases). V was pared by 4 bases and J by 7 bases, with 6 bases between. This CDR3 contains 11 residues. Germline V CDR1 and CDR2: KGHDR, SFDVKD. CDR3 DNA sequence: TGTGCCACCAGTGAAGACAGTGAAGCTTTCTTT. It is translated as CATSEDSEAFF.

This chain connects TRBV11-2 to TRBJ2-1; 13 nucleotides align to TRBD2. V was pared by 4 bases and J by 14 bases, with 11 bases of the junction left unmatched. From germline, CDR1 is SGHAT and CDR2 FQNNGV. This CDR3 has 15 amino acids. CDR3 in amino acids: CASSSTGTSGDRKFF. The DNA for the CDR3 is TGTGCCAGCAGCTCTACTGGGACTAGCGGGGATCGGAAGTTCTTC.

The rearrangement joins TRBV2 to TRBJ1-6, with 7 nucleotides matching TRBD1. Germline trimming cut 6 bases from V and 5 bases from J; bases unmatched to any gene: 13. The CDR3 is 17 residues long. Germline lookup yields CDR1 SNHLY and CDR2 FYNNEI. CDR3 in amino acids: CASSHMTGQKNNSPLHF. The DNA for the CDR3 is TGTGCCAGCAGCCATATGACAGGGCAGAAGAATAATTCACCCCTCCACTTT.

The chain recombines TRBV3-1 (or the pseudogene TRBV3-2) with TRBJ1-2; 8 nucleotides match TRBD1. The CDR3 has 14 residues. V was clipped by 1 base and J by 7 bases; unmatched bases: 5. The germline V gene has CDR1 LGHDT and CDR2 YNNKEL (reference sequence). The CDR3 DNA reads TGTGCCAGCAGCCAAGTACAGGGGGGCCTTGGCTACACCTTC. Translated, it gives CASSQVQGGLGYTF.

J is TRBJ2-5 and V is TRBV5-4; 8 bases map to TRBD2. In germline, CDR1 is SGHNT, CDR2 YYREEE (reference sequence). The CDR3 runs to 15 residues. The ends lost 4 bases at V and 5 bases at J; junction bases unmatched: 10. As DNA, the CDR3 is TGTGCCAGCAGCCCGGGGACTAGTTGGGGGGAGACCCAGTACTTC. Its protein is CASSPGTSWGETQYF.

This clone was observed once. This chain joins TRBV21-1 and TRBJ2-7; the table gives TRBD2 as D, unverified against the DNA. TRBV21-1 is labeled a pseudogene. The CDR3 has 15 residues. The CDR3 loop reads CASSKEKRILYEQYV. CDR3 nucleotides: TGTGCCAGCAGCAAAGAAAAGCGGATTCTATACGAGCAGTACGTC.

The chain is built from TRBV5-6 and TRBJ2-1, with D unresolved. CDR1 is SGHDT, CDR2 YYEEEE, per germline. V was pared by 4 bases and J by 10 bases, with 9 bases between. The CDR3 has 11 residues. CDR3 residues: CASSAGYEQFF. As DNA, the CDR3 is TGTGCCAGCAGCGCCGGGTACGAGCAGTTCTTC.

V usage is TRBV6-5 and J usage is TRBJ2-5, with TRBD1 matching over 10 bases. This CDR3 comprises 13 residues. J lost 5 bases, V lost 7 bases, and 4 bases had no gene match. CDR1 and CDR2 from the germline V gene are MNHEY and SVGAGI. The CDR3 DNA sequence: TGTGCCAGCAAGACAGGGGGCGAGGAGACCCAGTACTTC. This gives the protein CASKTGGEETQYF.

The rearrangement joins TRBV5-6 to TRBJ1-1; 9 bases agree with TRBD1. Germline CDR1 SGHDT, CDR2 YYEEEE. The CDR3 loop spans 11 amino acids. J gave up 10 bases and V 4 bases, and 2 bases lay outside the gene matches. In DNA, the CDR3 is TGTGCCAGCAGCGCGACAGGGGGAGCTTTCTTT. Amino acids: CASSATGGAFF. The complete variable domain, with remaining parts taken from reference TRBV5-6 and TRBJ1-1, reads DAGVTQSPTHLIKTRGQQVTLRCSPKSGHDTVSWYQQALGQGPQFIFQYYEEEERQRGNFPDRFSGHQFPNYSSELNVNALLLGDSALYLCASSATGGAFFGQGTRLTVV.

This chain joins TRBV12-5 and TRBJ2-1; perhaps TRBD2 as D (6 bases). Per the germline V gene, CDR1 is LGHNT and CDR2 is FRNRAP. The CDR3 loop spans 16 amino acids. The V end was cut by 5 bases, the J end by 4 bases, with 18 bases between. CDR3 nucleotides: TGTGCTAGTGGTCCATGGGGGGAGGATAAATACAATGAGCAGTTCTTC. Translating gives CASGPWGEDKYNEQFF.